This T cell receptor (beta chain) is drawn from a study of human T cells and chemical hapten exposure. Study at large: Weekly administration of diphenylcyclopropenone to the scalp of patients continued throughout the roughly 23-week study. Findings of the study overall: Healthy people's immune response may differ from that of the donors, who had alopecia. Sensitizing to DPC left TCRs with a frequency above 1 in 1000 unaltered.

This clonotype showed up many times. Its specificity is not known. The library attached unique molecular identifiers to individual cDNA molecules. TCRdb reanalysed the RACE reads using MiXCR and keeps one entry per CDR3 protein. The data hold 180,000 or so distinct CDR3 sequences, with about 14% observed a single time. Time point denoted: patch test 1, 2 weeks after DPC sensitization. Treatment described: therapeutic diphenylcyclopropenone sensitization with weekly scalp DPC. Sample: whole blood, taken in connection with sensitization to the hapten diphenylcyclopropenone (DPC). The receptor comes from a woman in her 30s with alopecia areata. Some clones in this sample may be carry-over from other donors' samples.

The CDR3 sequence: CAIKAGASYNEQFF. The CDR3 DNA reads TGTGCCATCAAGGCCGGGGCTTCCTACAATGAGCAGTTCTTC. The V call is TRBV10-3, the J call TRBJ2-1, with D perhaps TRBD1 or TRBD2 (5 bases each). The CDR3 is 14 amino acids. Trimming stripped 7 bases from V and 1 base from J, with 11 bases between. Germline V CDR1 and CDR2: ENHRY, SYGVKD.